The rows below give T cell receptor beta chains drawn from one sample of a study of blood T cell repertoires in COVID-19. Profiling relied on immunoSEQ multiplex PCR, and the TCRdb table lists in-frame clones only, not all of them. In the table there are over 200,000 clones, 80% to 90% of which are singletons. Material: PBMCs or T cells enriched from blood (not recorded which). These TCRs come from a man aged 30 to 39 who had recovered from COVID-19. Both conserved end residues are part of each CDR3. Each record gives: D gene, V gene, J gene, clone size, CDR3 protein, CDR3 DNA. A D gene is named only where the DNA matches it firmly. Only part of the rows carry a size: once, few, many, or a class if the clone is expanded.

.	TRBV2	TRBJ2-1	.	CASLQGRSTYNEQFF	TGTGCCAGCCTACAGGGAAGGAGTACCTACAATGAGCAGTTCTTC
TRBD2	TRBV2	TRBJ2-7	few	CASRSGGSTYEQYF	TGTGCCAGCAGGAGCGGGGGGTCGACCTACGAGCAGTACTTC
.	TRBV7-2	TRBJ2-1	.	CASSLPYNEQFF	TGTGCCAGCAGCTTACCTTACAATGAGCAGTTCTTC
TRBD1	TRBV2	TRBJ1-2	.	CASSEFGTGELSYGYTF	TGTGCCAGCAGTGAATTTGGGACAGGGGAGTTATCCTATGGCTACACCTTC
TRBD1	TRBV28	TRBJ2-7	.	CASSATGTGNYEQYF	TGTGCCAGCAGTGCGACCGGGACAGGGAACTACGAGCAGTACTTC
TRBD1	TRBV27	TRBJ1-2	.	CASSLFTGGASDGYTF	TGTGCCAGCAGTTTATTCACAGGGGGCGCATCGGATGGCTACACCTTC
.	TRBV11-2	TRBJ2-2	.	CASSPGRGRNTGELFF	TGTGCCAGCAGCCCAGGGCGGGGGCGGAACACCGGGGAGCTGTTTTTT
TRBD2	TRBV11-2	TRBJ2-4	.	CASSSLGGAQYRIQYF	TGTGCCAGCAGTTCCCTCGGGGGGGCCCAATACCGCATTCAGTACTTC
.	TRBV27	TRBJ1-2	.	CASSFQGMDGYTF	TGTGCCAGCAGTTTCCAGGGAATGGATGGCTACACCTTC
.	TRBV6-2/TRBV6-3	TRBJ2-3	.	CASSYPGGTTDTQYF	TGTGCCAGCAGTTACCCTGGCGGGACCACAGATACGCAGTATTTT
.	TRBV5-5	TRBJ2-3	.	CASSFTGFADTQYF	TGTGCCAGCAGCTTCACGGGGTTCGCAGATACGCAGTATTTT
.	TRBV7-2	TRBJ1-6	few	CASSYRSRSGSPLHF	TGTGCCAGCAGCTACCGTAGCAGGTCGGGGTCACCCCTCCACTTT
.	TRBV12-3/TRBV12-4	TRBJ2-7	once	CASSSASQHEQYF	TGTGCCAGCAGTTCGGCTAGTCAGCACGAGCAGTACTTC
TRBD1	TRBV6-4	TRBJ2-1	.	CASSPTGNEQFF	TGTGCCAGCAGCCCGACAGGGAATGAGCAGTTCTTC
.	TRBV12-3/TRBV12-4	TRBJ2-3	once	CASSLLRTDTQYF	TGTGCCAGCAGTTTACTCCGCACAGATACGCAGTATTTT
TRBD1	TRBV3-1/TRBV3-2	TRBJ2-1	.	CASTFSGTGAYNEQFF	TGTGCCAGCACCTTTTCCGGGACAGGGGCCTACAATGAGCAGTTCTTC
TRBD1	TRBV3-1/TRBV3-2	TRBJ2-5	.	CASSQGQGAGVETQYF	TGTGCCAGCAGCCAAGGACAGGGGGCCGGGGTAGAGACCCAGTACTTC
TRBD1	TRBV4-1	TRBJ1-4	.	CASAGQGREKLFF	TGCGCCAGCGCGGGACAGGGAAGAGAAAAACTGTTTTTT
TRBD2	TRBV7-2	TRBJ2-7	.	CASRPGLAGWAVEQYF	TGTGCCAGCAGGCCGGGACTAGCGGGCTGGGCTGTAGAGCAGTACTTC
TRBD1	TRBV10-3	TRBJ1-5	.	CAIRGQGDNQPQHF	TGTGCCATCAGGGGACAGGGGGACAATCAGCCCCAGCATTTT
.	TRBV6-5	TRBJ2-7	few	CASSYHDSPYEQYF	TGTGCCAGCAGTTACCATGACAGTCCCTACGAGCAGTACTTC
TRBD1	TRBV13	TRBJ1-2	few	CASSRDRGGGGYTF	TGTGCCAGCAGCCGGGACAGGGGGGGCGGTGGCTACACCTTC
TRBD2	TRBV6-2/TRBV6-3	TRBJ2-1	once	CASSKAPGGASNEQFF	TGTGCCAGCAGCAAAGCCCCGGGGGGGGCTTCCAATGAGCAGTTCTTC
TRBD1	TRBV19	TRBJ1-3	.	CASSQQAGTGPGNTIYF	TGTGCCAGTAGTCAACAAGCCGGGACAGGGCCTGGAAACACCATATATTTT
.	TRBV6-2/TRBV6-3	TRBJ2-7	.	CASSASLARSYEQYF	TGTGCCAGCAGTGCCTCTCTAGCGAGGTCCTACGAGCAGTACTTC
.	TRBV19	TRBJ1-2	.	CASSIQGHGYTF	TGTGCCAGTAGTATCCAGGGGCATGGCTACACCTTC
.	TRBV18	TRBJ1-2	.	CASSPRDKANYGYTF	TGTGCCAGCTCACCTCGGGACAAAGCTAACTATGGCTACACCTTC
TRBD1	TRBV19	TRBJ2-7	.	CASSQRQGATYEQYF	TGTGCCAGTAGTCAGAGACAGGGGGCTACCTACGAGCAGTACTTC
.	TRBV7-2	TRBJ2-1	.	CASSAGQRSYNEQFF	TGTGCCAGCAGCGCGGGACAGAGGTCCTACAATGAGCAGTTCTTC
TRBD2	TRBV7-2	TRBJ2-2	.	CASSLYREGTRELFF	TGTGCCAGCAGCTTATACCGGGAGGGCACAAGGGAGCTGTTTTTT
.	TRBV19	TRBJ1-2	.	CASSIGDSGYGYTF	TGTGCCAGTAGTATAGGAGACAGTGGCTATGGCTACACCTTC
.	TRBV11-2	TRBJ1-4	.	CASSLGLRANEKLFF	TGTGCCAGCAGCTTAGGGTTGAGAGCTAATGAAAAACTGTTTTTT
.	TRBV6-2/TRBV6-3	TRBJ2-1	.	CASSYGGANEQFF	TGTGCCAGCAGTTACGGAGGGGCGAATGAGCAGTTCTTC
TRBD2	TRBV4-1	TRBJ2-5	.	CASSQDPDTGGTQYF	TGCGCCAGCAGCCAAGACCCGGACACGGGAGGAACCCAGTACTTC
.	TRBV7-2	TRBJ2-5	few	CASSLARGRDQETQYF	TGTGCCAGCAGCTTAGCCCGTGGCAGGGACCAAGAGACCCAGTACTTC
.	TRBV6-5	TRBJ1-6	.	CASSYSERGSSPLHF	TGTGCCAGCAGTTACTCGGAAAGGGGGAGTTCACCCCTCCACTTT
TRBD1	TRBV5-6	TRBJ1-1	.	CASSPLQGANTEAFF	TGTGCCAGCAGCCCTTTACAGGGGGCGAACACTGAAGCTTTCTTT
TRBD1	TRBV2	TRBJ2-5	.	CASRIDRGHSYRTQYF	TGTGCCAGCCGTATAGACAGGGGCCATTCCTACCGGACCCAGTACTTC
.	TRBV27	TRBJ2-5	.	CASSLYWRAGEETQYF	TGTGCCAGCAGTTTATATTGGCGGGCAGGGGAGGAGACCCAGTACTTC
.	TRBV6-5	TRBJ2-5	.	CASATDQETQYF	TGTGCCAGCGCGACAGACCAAGAGACCCAGTACTTC
.	TRBV13	TRBJ1-1	.	CASSALSLFQNTEAFF	TGTGCCAGCAGCGCCCTAAGTCTATTTCAGAACACTGAAGCTTTCTTT